These T cell receptor beta chains were read from a single sample in a study of somatic mutations in cytotoxic T cells in rheumatoid arthritis. Assay used: immunoSEQ multiplex PCR; TCRdb lists only in-frame clones, some missing. Altogether more than 15,000 clones are present, 79% being singletons, with the ten largest covering around 21%. The sequenced material came from CD8+ T cells sorted from blood. These receptors came from an adult with rheumatoid arthritis. Each CDR3 is given with its conserved first and last residue. Each record gives: J gene, D gene, clone size, V gene, CDR3 DNA, CDR3 protein. A D gene is named only where the DNA matches it firmly. The size of a clone is reported for some rows only, either as once, few or many, or as a class for expanded clones.

>TRBJ2-7|NA|NA|TRBV27
TGTGCCAGCAGGGGGATCGGCTACGAGCAGTACTTC
CASRGIGYEQYF
>TRBJ2-5|TRBD2|NA|TRBV27
TGTGCCAGCAGTAGTCTAGCGGGAGGGTGGGAAGAGACCCAGTACTTC
CASSSLAGGWEETQYF
>TRBJ1-2|TRBD1|NA|TRBV9
TGTGCCAGCAGCGGTTGGGGTTGGGACAGGTGGAAGGCAAACTATGGCTACACCTTC
CASSGWGWDRWKANYGYTF
>TRBJ2-3|TRBD2|NA|TRBV29-1
TGCAGCGTCCTCCCCAGCGGGAGCTTAGATACGCAGTATTTT
CSVLPSGSLDTQYF
>TRBJ2-1|TRBD1|NA|TRBV2
TGTGCCAGCAGTACCCCCGGGACAGGGGGAGGCAATGAGCAGTTCTTC
CASSTPGTGGGNEQFF
>TRBJ2-5|NA|once|TRBV27
TGTGCCAGCAGTGCCCTTGCGTACCAAGAGACCCAGTACTTC
CASSALAYQETQYF
>TRBJ2-3|TRBD2|NA|TRBV14
TGTGCCAGCAGCCAAGATAGTCTGAGACTAGCTCCCACAGATACGCAGTATTTT
CASSQDSLRLAPTDTQYF
>TRBJ2-7|NA|NA|TRBV25-1
TGTGCCAGCAGTGAGACGGGCTACGAGCAGTACTTC
CASSETGYEQYF
>TRBJ1-4|TRBD1|NA|TRBV15
TGTGCCACCAGCAACCCCGGGACAGGGTTGTCCGGTAATGAAAAACTGTTTTTT
CATSNPGTGLSGNEKLFF
>TRBJ2-2|NA|NA|TRBV4-2
TGTGCCAGCAGCCAGCAGGTGGGGGTGGGCGGGGAGCTGTTTTTT
CASSQQVGVGGELFF
>TRBJ2-2|NA|NA|TRBV28
TGTGCCAGCGGGGGGGCATCGAACACCGGGGAGCTGTTTTTT
CASGGASNTGELFF
>TRBJ1-5|NA|NA|TRBV28
TGTGCCAGCAGTTTTAAGGCGGAACATAGCAATCAGCCCCAGCATTTT
CASSFKAEHSNQPQHF
>TRBJ2-7|TRBD2|NA|TRBV28
TGTGCCAGCCAGGAACCGGGACTAGTCTACGAGCAGTACTTC
CASQEPGLVYEQYF
>TRBJ2-3|NA|NA|TRBV19
TGTGCCAGTAGTATAATACCAGCGGGCTTCACAGATACGCAGTATTTT
CASSIIPAGFTDTQYF
>TRBJ1-2|NA|NA|TRBV7-9
TGTGCCAGCACTCCGGGGGGCAACTATGGCTACACCTTC
CASTPGGNYGYTF
>TRBJ2-1|NA|NA|TRBV19
TGTGCCAGTAGTCTCCGGGACTCCCTCGATGAGCAGTTCTTC
CASSLRDSLDEQFF
>TRBJ2-7|NA|NA|TRBV7-6
TGTGCCAGCAGCTTAGTGTCAGGAGGTTGGAACGAGCAGTACTTC
CASSLVSGGWNEQYF
>TRBJ1-5|TRBD1|NA|TRBV11-2
TGTGCCAGCAGCTTGGAGGGGGCTATGGGGCCCCAGCATTTT
CASSLEGAMGPQHF
>TRBJ1-5|NA|NA|TRBV2
TGTGCCAGCAGTGGCGAGGGTCAGCCCCAGCATTTT
CASSGEGQPQHF
>TRBJ2-2|TRBD2|NA|TRBV4-2
TGTGCCAGCAGCCTGAGACTAGCGGGAGGGCCGGGAACCGGGGAGCTGTTTTTT
CASSLRLAGGPGTGELFF
>TRBJ2-3|NA|NA|TRBV29-1
TGCAGCGTTGAGTCAGATACGCAGTATTTT
CSVESDTQYF
>TRBJ1-6|NA|once|TRBV7-9
TGTGCCAGCAATCGGGGAGAGGGCGGGTCACCCCTCCACTTT
CASNRGEGGSPLHF
>TRBJ2-7|NA|NA|TRBV11-3
TGTGCCAGCAGCCCCGGGCCGGGTCTCGCCTACGAGCAGTACTTC
CASSPGPGLAYEQYF
>TRBJ2-2|TRBD2|NA|TRBV7-6
TGTGCCAGCAGCGTACTAGCGGGAGGGCCAGGCACCGGGGAGCTGTTTTTT
CASSVLAGGPGTGELFF
>TRBJ2-1|NA|NA|TRBV5-1
TGCGCCAGCAGCTTCGGATGGGACAATGAGCAGTTCTTC
CASSFGWDNEQFF
>TRBJ2-1|TRBD2|once|TRBV13
TGTGCCAGCAGCTTAGACGGGAGGAGCTCCTACAATGAGCAGTTCTTC
CASSLDGRSSYNEQFF
>TRBJ1-2|NA|once|TRBV27
TGTGCCAGCAGTCCGCTCCTCCAGGGGAAGGATGGCTACACCTTC
CASSPLLQGKDGYTF
>TRBJ2-7|NA|NA|TRBV29-1
TGCAGCGTTGAAGTTGGCGGGCACGAGCAGTACTTC
CSVEVGGHEQYF
>TRBJ2-3|TRBD2|once|TRBV10-2
TGCGCCAGCAGTGACTCCCCAGTATTAGCGGGAGAGTTAGATACGCAGTATTTT
CASSDSPVLAGELDTQYF
>TRBJ2-1|NA|NA|TRBV18
TGTGCCAGCCTTGGGGGTTTCGATGAGCAGTTCTTC
CASLGGFDEQFF
>TRBJ2-7|TRBD2|once|TRBV7-9
TGTGCCACTACACTCGTCGGGGGACTAGCTTCCTACGAGCAGTACTTC
CATTLVGGLASYEQYF
>TRBJ1-1|NA|NA|TRBV5-8
TGTGCCAGCAGCCCTGCGGCCGCGGACACTGAAGCTTTCTTT
CASSPAAADTEAFF
>TRBJ1-5|NA|NA|TRBV4-1
TGCGCCAGCAGCCCCCTGGGGGGTGAGAGGCCCCAGCATTTT
CASSPLGGERPQHF
>TRBJ1-2|NA|NA|TRBV7-9
TGTGCCAGCAGCTTAGTCCCCGGGACGGGCATCTATGGCTACACCTTC
CASSLVPGTGIYGYTF
>TRBJ1-1|TRBD1|NA|TRBV7-2
TGTGCCAGCAGCCCACTGACAGGGGGCACTGAAGCTTTCTTT
CASSPLTGGTEAFF
>TRBJ1-1|NA|few|TRBV6-6
TGTGCCAGCAGTTTCGGGCGAAGGGGGGAAGCTTGGGAGGCTTTCTTT
CASSFGRRGEAWEAFF
>TRBJ2-7|NA|NA|TRBV7-8
TGTGCCAGCAGCTTAGCCCCCCGCGAGCAGTACTTC
CASSLAPREQYF
>TRBJ2-2|TRBD2|NA|TRBV9
TGTGCCAGCAGCGTAGAAACTAGCGGACCCGCGAACACCGGGGAGCTGTTTTTT
CASSVETSGPANTGELFF
>TRBJ1-1|NA|once|TRBV5-6
TGTGCCAGCAGCCTTAGGGGGGACACTGAAGCTTTCTTT
CASSLRGDTEAFF
>TRBJ1-2|NA|few|TRBV29-1
TGCAGCGTTGATAGGAGGGCAGGAAGGGGCTACACCTTC
CSVDRRAGRGYTF
>TRBJ2-2|NA|medium-sized|TRBV6-6
TGTGCCAGCCGCCGATTCTCAGGGGCTGGGGAGCTGTTTTTT
CASRRFSGAGELFF
>TRBJ2-2|TRBD2|NA|TRBV19
TGTGCCAGTAGTATCCTAGCGGGGCCCGGGGAGCTGTTTTTT
CASSILAGPGELFF
>TRBJ1-1|NA|few|TRBV19
TGTGCCAGTACGGGGATGAACACTGAAGCTTTCTTT
CASTGMNTEAFF
>TRBJ2-7|NA|NA|TRBV7-9
TGTGCCAGCAGCTTAGTCGGCCTCCTGGACCCCACCTACGAGCAGTACTTC
CASSLVGLLDPTYEQYF
>TRBJ1-1|NA|NA|TRBV19
TGTGCCAGTAGTGCACTTCCAGGGTCCTCTGAAGCTTTCTTT
CASSALPGSSEAFF
>TRBJ1-2|NA|NA|TRBV11-2
TGTGCCAGCAGCTTATCCCGGTCGCGGGATGGCTACACCTTC
CASSLSRSRDGYTF
>TRBJ1-2|NA|NA|TRBV13
TGTGCCAGCAGCTTAGGCCGAGCAGGGGTGTATGGCTACACCTTC
CASSLGRAGVYGYTF
>TRBJ2-2|NA|NA|TRBV27
TGTGCCAGCAGCCCCGGGTCGCACACCGGGGAGCTGTTTTTT
CASSPGSHTGELFF
>TRBJ2-1|NA|NA|TRBV4-1
TGCGCCAGCAGCCAAGCGGGACCAAACAATGAGCAGTTCTTC
CASSQAGPNNEQFF
>TRBJ1-5|TRBD1|NA|TRBV19
TGTGCCAGTAGTTTCCTTCCCGACAGGGAATGGGATCAGCCCCAGCATTTT
CASSFLPDREWDQPQHF
>TRBJ1-1|TRBD1|NA|TRBV7-9
TGTGCCAGCAGCCTTACAACAGGGGGCGCGAAGAACACTGAAGCTTTCTTT
CASSLTTGGAKNTEAFF
>TRBJ1-1|TRBD1|NA|TRBV6-5
TGTGCCAGCAGTTGGTCCGAACAGGGGAGAAGTGCTTTCTTT
CASSWSEQGRSAFF
>TRBJ1-2|NA|NA|TRBV7-9
TGTGCCAGCGCCCGTCGGGACCTTAACTATGGCTACACCTTC
CASARRDLNYGYTF
>TRBJ2-1|NA|NA|TRBV10-2
TGCGCCAGCACAGAGTTGGGCTCACGAGGTGAGCAGTTCTTC
CASTELGSRGEQFF
>TRBJ2-1|NA|NA|TRBV7-9
TGTGCCAGCAGCGTTCCCGGGACCTTTGCTGGAGAGGAGCAGTTCTTC
CASSVPGTFAGEEQFF
>TRBJ2-3|TRBD2|NA|TRBV11-3
TGTGCCAGCAAGAGCGGGAGTCAGACAGATACGCAGTATTTT
CASKSGSQTDTQYF
>TRBJ2-1|TRBD2|NA|TRBV4-3
TGCGCCAGCAGCCGTGGACTAGCGGGGGGCTCCTACAATGAGCAGTTCTTC
CASSRGLAGGSYNEQFF
>TRBJ1-1|TRBD1|NA|TRBV6-5
TGTGCCAGCAGTTACGACAGGGGCGCTTATGACACTGAAGCTTTCTTT
CASSYDRGAYDTEAFF
>TRBJ1-2|NA|few|TRBV10-3
TGTGCCATCAGTGGACGCTATGGCTACACCTTC
CAISGRYGYTF